This T cell receptor beta chain was retrieved from a study of technical replicates of blood from a few donors. The CDR3 runs 15 residues. Looked up from germline, CDR1 is SGHNT and CDR2 is YYREEE (reference sequence). After removal of 10 bases from V and 6 bases from J, the junction contained 17 bases not matched to a gene. Here immunoSEQ multiplex PCR was the method, and the copy in TCRdb shows in-frame clones only, minus some. The data show around 57,000 clones, with about 93% seen just once and around 0.2% held by the top ten. The V gene is TRBV5-4, the J gene TRBJ2-3, with 7 bases that match TRBD2. This clonotype was obtained from a human donor in good health. Material: T cells isolated from PBMCs. CDR3 loop: CAAETSGTPGDTQYF. The DNA of the CDR3 is TGTGCCGCCGAAACAAGCGGGACCCCTGGCGATACGCAGTATTTT.